Presented here are 25 T cell receptor beta chains from one specimen sequenced in a study of identical twins' blood T cells. A single record per CDR3 protein comes from TCRdb applying MiXCR to the 5' RACE reads. The table lists around 380,000 distinct CDR3 sequences, approximately 30% of them singletons. The material sequenced was PBMCs. The receptors were sampled from a woman aged 18-49 years in good health.

The chain combines TRBV5-1 with TRBJ1-2; 8 bases line up with TRBD1. The CDR3 is 13 amino acids. Germline CDR1 and CDR2: SGHRS and YFSETQ. The J segment lost 5 bases and the V segment lost 6 bases, leaving 6 bases of the junction unmatched. The CDR3 bases are TGCGCCAGCACCTCACAGGGGGAGTATGGCTACACCTTC. It yields the protein CASTSQGEYGYTF. The full variable domain, in which reference TRBV5-1 and TRBJ1-2 provide the parts outside the CDR3, is KAGVTQTPRYLIKTRGQQVTLSCSPISGHRSVSWYQQTPGQGLQFLFEYFSETQRNKGNFPGRFSGRQFSNSRSEMNVSTLELGDSALYLCASTSQGEYGYTFGSGTRLTVV.

This clonotype has a count of ten or more. This chain connects TRBV14 to TRBJ2-2; D is ambiguous. Germline V lookup: CDR1 SGHDN, CDR2 FVKESK. CDR3 length: 16 amino acids. V lost 3 bases and J lost 0, with 11 bases in between. CDR3 sequence reads: CASSHGVVSNTGELFF. Here the CDR3 DNA reads TGTGCCAGCAGCCATGGGGTGGTCTCGAACACCGGGGAGCTGTTTTTT. Supplemented by reference TRBV14 and TRBJ2-2, the full variable domain reads EAGVTQFPSHSVIEKGQTVTLRCDPISGHDNLYWYRRVMGKEIKFLLHFVKESKQDESGMPNNRFLAERTGGTYSTLKVQPAELEDSGVYFCASSHGVVSNTGELFFGEGSRLTVL.

This clonotype was counted ten times or more. V is TRBV3-1 and J is TRBJ2-3; TRBD2 matches at 9 bases. CDR1 and CDR2 (germline): LGHDT, YNNKEL (reference sequence). This CDR3 region has 16 residues. The V gene end was trimmed by 6 bases and the J gene end by 6 bases; junction bases not matched to a gene: 13. This CDR3 reads CASSLHSGRRSDTQYF. CDR3 DNA sequence: TGTGCCAGCAGTCTCCATAGCGGGAGACGTTCGGATACGCAGTATTTT.

The chain couples TRBV6-1 to TRBJ1-1; D not resolved. V lost 3 bases and J lost 0, with 5 bases in between. The germline gives CDR1 MNHNS, CDR2 SASEGT. The CDR3 is 13 amino acids. CDR3 in amino acids: CASSDLMNTEAFF. The DNA of the CDR3 is TGTGCCAGCAGTGACTTAATGAACACTGAAGCTTTCTTT.

This clonotype was detected a few times. The chain carries TRBV4-2 and TRBJ2-7, with D hard to call. V was shortened by 1 base and J by 4 bases, with 14 bases between the two germline ends. Per the germline V gene, CDR1 is LGHNA and CDR2 is YNFKEQ. This CDR3 has 15 amino acids. Written as DNA, the CDR3 is TGTGCCAGCAGCCAAGCAACTGGAAAGGCGTACGAGCAGTACTTC. The encoded protein is CASSQATGKAYEQYF.

The V gene is TRBV29-1, the J gene TRBJ2-7; D is ambiguous. The V gene lost 7 bases and the J gene lost 5 bases, with 9 bases spanning the gap. This CDR3 is 10 amino acids long. Germline-derived CDR1 and CDR2 are SQVTM and ANQGSEA. CDR3 DNA sequence: TGCAGCGCTGGGGTGAACGAGCAGTACTTC. It translates to CSAGVNEQYF.

This chain links TRBV6-6 with TRBJ1-2, with 7 positions matching TRBD1. The CDR3 has 13 residues. V dropped 2 bases and J dropped 8; count of bases not matched to a gene: 5. CDR1 MNHNY and CDR2 SVGAGI come from the germline V gene (reference sequence). CDR3 in amino acids: CASSYEGATGYTF. The CDR3 nucleotides read TGTGCCAGCAGTTACGAGGGGGCGACCGGCTACACCTTC.

This clonotype was detected only once. Mismatch with germline at one junction end may stem from a read error. The rearrangement uses TRBV7-9 and TRBJ1-5; TRBD1 matches at 7 bases. Germline loops: CDR1 SEHNR, CDR2 FQNEAQ (reference sequence). CDR3 length: 13 residues. CDR3 DNA sequence: TGTGCCAGCAGCTCCCAGGGGGTTCAGCCCCATCATTTT. This sequence encodes CASSSQGVQPHHF.

This chain uses TRBV6-1 with TRBJ2-2; tentative D call: TRBD2 (5 bases). The CDR3 extends over 15 amino acids. V was trimmed by 2 bases and J by 6 bases, leaving 13 bases between them. In germline, CDR1 is MNHNS, CDR2 SASEGT. DNA for the CDR3: TGTGCCAGCAGTGAAAGCGCCGGGGAAGCCGGGGAGCTGTTTTTT. This codes for CASSESAGEAGELFF.

This clonotype showed up just once. The chain joins TRBV6-5 to TRBJ1-1; D call uncertain. This CDR3 contains 14 residues. The germline gives CDR1 MNHEY, CDR2 SVGAGI. Trimming stripped 2 bases from V and 5 bases from J, with 12 bases between. CDR3 DNA: TGTGCCAGCAGTTACCTCGGGTCGGGGACTGAAGCTTTCTTT. As protein: CASSYLGSGTEAFF.

This rearrangement joins TRBV5-6 to TRBJ1-5, with D unresolved. Trimming stripped 3 bases from V and 4 bases from J, with 11 bases between. Per the germline V gene, CDR1 is SGHDT and CDR2 is YYEEEE. The CDR3 is 14 residues long. In DNA form, the CDR3 reads TGTGCCAGCAGCTCAATGCTGGAGAATCAGCCCCAGCATTTT. This translates into CASSSMLENQPQHF.

The V and J genes are TRBV29-1 and TRBJ2-1, with D perhaps assigned TRBD1 or TRBD2 (5 bases each). Germline CDR1 and CDR2: SQVTM and ANQGSEA. V lost 7 bases and J lost 10, with 26 bases in between. The CDR3 spans 15 residues. The CDR3: CSAKRGVLLTVEQFF. The DNA of the CDR3 is TGCAGCGCGAAGAGGGGAGTACTACTAACTGTAGAGCAGTTCTTC.

The V call is TRBV25-1, the J call TRBJ2-3; the match to TRBD2 covers 11 bases. Germline V CDR1 and CDR2: MGHDK, SYGVNS. V was clipped by 3 bases and J by 6 bases; unmatched bases: 5. The CDR3 is made up of 15 amino acids. The CDR3 reads CASSDPTSGDDTQYF. In DNA, the CDR3 is TGTGCCAGCAGTGACCCGACTAGCGGGGATGATACGCAGTATTTT.

This chain uses TRBV18 with TRBJ1-1; D call uncertain. The germline V and J ends were trimmed by 3 bases and 11 bases, with 16 bases remaining between them. This CDR3 region has 13 residues. Germline values: CDR1 KGHSH, CDR2 LQKENI. The CDR3 DNA sequence: TGTGCCAGCTCACCTGCTGAACCCGGAGGGGCTTTCTTT. Its translation: CASSPAEPGGAFF.

In this sample, this clonotype turned up a few times. The V and J genes are TRBV7-2 and TRBJ1-5; 7 bases are shared with TRBD1. V trimming: 2 bases; J trimming: 6 bases; junction bases outside the gene matches: 4. Looked up from germline, CDR1 is SGHTA and CDR2 is FQGNSA. The CDR3 consists of 14 residues. The CDR3 DNA follows: TGTGCCAGCAGCTTAAGACAGGGAAGTCAGCCCCAGCATTTT. Residues: CASSLRQGSQPQHF. Complete variable domain (other parts from reference TRBV7-2 and TRBJ1-5): GAGVSQSPSNKVTEKGKDVELRCDPISGHTALYWYRQSLGQGLEFLIYFQGNSAPDKSGLPSDRFSAERTGGSVSTLTIQRTQQEDSAVYLCASSLRQGSQPQHFGDGTRLSIL.

The CDR3 spells CASSLDRGQNYGYTF. In DNA form, the CDR3 reads TGCGCCAGCAGCTTGGATAGGGGACAAAACTATGGCTACACCTTC. This rearrangement joins TRBV5-1 to TRBJ1-2, with D possibly TRBD1 on 6 matching bases. Germline-derived CDR1 and CDR2 are SGHRS and YFSETQ. This CDR3 is 15 amino acids long. The V gene lost 0 bases and the J gene lost 2 bases, with 11 bases spanning the gap. Drawing the rest from reference TRBV5-1 and TRBJ1-2, the complete variable domain is KAGVTQTPRYLIKTRGQQVTLSCSPISGHRSVSWYQQTPGQGLQFLFEYFSETQRNKGNFPGRFSGRQFSNSRSEMNVSTLELGDSALYLCASSLDRGQNYGYTFGSGTRLTVV.

This clonotype was counted many times. This chain links TRBV6-5 with TRBJ2-3; D call uncertain. CDR1 is MNHEY and CDR2 is SVGAGI in the germline V gene. The CDR3 is 15 residues long. Between the trimmed V and J ends, which lost 1 base and 0 bases, there was a span of 8 bases. CDR3 region: CASSYYEASTDTQYF. CDR3 bases: TGTGCCAGCAGTTACTATGAAGCTAGCACAGATACGCAGTATTTT.

The sample holds a few counts of this clonotype. The rearrangement joins TRBV15 to TRBJ2-7, with 7 bases lining up with TRBD1. The V and J ends lost 5 bases and 5 bases, in that order; junction bases with no gene match: 12. Germline values: CDR1 LNHNV, CDR2 YYDKDF (reference sequence). This CDR3 is 15 amino acids long. The CDR3 region is CATSSNTGTADEQYF. The CDR3 nucleotides are TGTGCCACCAGCTCTAATACCGGGACAGCGGACGAGCAGTACTTC.

V usage is TRBV5-6 and J usage is TRBJ2-2, with 11 bases identical to TRBD1. V was clipped by 5 bases and J by 5 bases; unmatched bases: 5. CDR3 length: 15 amino acids. CDR1 and CDR2 from the germline V gene are SGHDT and YYEEEE. CDR3 sequence (DNA): TGTGCCAGCAGTCGTGGACAGGGGGCAACCGGGGAGCTGTTTTTT. It is translated as CASSRGQGATGELFF.

The chain has TRBV2 and TRBJ1-2; D not certain. V lost 6 bases, J lost 6 bases, and 11 bases lay in between. Per the germline V gene, CDR1 is SNHLY and CDR2 is FYNNEI. This CDR3 is built from 12 residues. The DNA for the CDR3 is TGTGCCAGCAGAGTCGTGATGGATGGCTACACCTTC. Translation gives CASRVVMDGYTF.

The genes are TRBV10-3 and TRBJ2-7; D is undetermined. Trimming pared 7 bases from V and 4 bases from J, leaving 11 bases between. Germline-derived CDR1 and CDR2 are ENHRY and SYGVKD. CDR3 length: 12 residues. The CDR3 loop reads CAITSDRYEQYF. CDR3 nucleotide sequence: TGTGCCATCACCTCGGACCGTTACGAGCAGTACTTC.

The gene calls are TRBV12-3 or TRBV12-4 and TRBJ2-3; D remains ambiguous. The CDR3 covers 13 residues. V lost 6 bases, J lost 2 bases, and 9 bases lay in between. CDR3 in DNA: TGTGCCAGCAGAGAGACGAACACAGATACGCAGTATTTT. It codes for CASRETNTDTQYF.

The gene calls are TRBV3-1 and TRBJ1-1; the D is unclear. Trimming removed 4 bases at V and 1 base at J, with 13 bases between. Germline V gene sequence: CDR1 LGHDT, CDR2 YNNKEL (reference sequence). The CDR3 runs to 15 residues. DNA of the CDR3: TGTGCCAGCAGCCCCCGGTATGGCGGGAACACTGAAGCTTTCTTT. This sequence encodes CASSPRYGGNTEAFF.

The chain couples TRBV2 to TRBJ1-1, with 8 bases fitting TRBD1. Unmatched junction bases numbered 5, after V lost 8 bases and J lost 0 bases. This CDR3 comprises 14 residues. In germline, CDR1 is SNHLY, CDR2 FYNNEI. The CDR3 reads CASDRTGMNTEAFF. The CDR3 DNA is TGTGCCAGCGACCGGACAGGGATGAACACTGAAGCTTTCTTT.

This clonotype has ten or more counts. The J gene is TRBJ1-3, the V gene TRBV12-5; D is ambiguous. Trimming removed 5 bases at V and 0 bases at J, with 5 bases between. The germline gives CDR1 LGHNT, CDR2 FRNRAP. The CDR3 consists of 13 residues. The CDR3 loop is CASGRGSGNTIYF. The CDR3 coding sequence is TGTGCTAGTGGTCGGGGCTCTGGAAACACCATATATTTT. Full variable domain (missing parts from reference TRBV12-5 and TRBJ1-3): DARVTQTPRHKVTEMGQEVTMRCQPILGHNTVFWYRQTMMQGLELLAYFRNRAPLDDSGMPKDRFSAEMPDATLATLKIQPSEPRDSAVYFCASGRGSGNTIYFGEGSWLTVV.